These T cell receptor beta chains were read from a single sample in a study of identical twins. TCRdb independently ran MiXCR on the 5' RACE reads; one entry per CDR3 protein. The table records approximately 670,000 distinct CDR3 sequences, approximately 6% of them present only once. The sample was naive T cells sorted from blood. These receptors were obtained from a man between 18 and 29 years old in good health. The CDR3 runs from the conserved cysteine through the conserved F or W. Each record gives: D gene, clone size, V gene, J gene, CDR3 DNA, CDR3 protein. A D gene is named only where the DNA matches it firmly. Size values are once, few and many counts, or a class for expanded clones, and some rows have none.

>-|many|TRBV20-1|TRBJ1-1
TGCAGTGCTAGAGATCCAGGCAAGATGAACACTGAAGCTTTCTTT
CSARDPGKMNTEAFF
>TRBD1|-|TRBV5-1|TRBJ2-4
TGCGCCAGCAGCAGTGACAGGGGAGGCATTCAGTACTTC
CASSSDRGGIQYF
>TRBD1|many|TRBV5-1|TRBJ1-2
TGCGCCAGCAGCCAAACAGGGGATAATGGCTACACCTTC
CASSQTGDNGYTF
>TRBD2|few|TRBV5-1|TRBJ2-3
TGCGCCAGCAGTAAGCGGGAAGTTGCAGATACGCAGTATTTT
CASSKREVADTQYF
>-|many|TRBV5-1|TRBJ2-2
TGCGCCAGCAGCCGGGAGGGACAGGTGGCGGGCACCGGGGAGCTGTTTTTT
CASSREGQVAGTGELFF
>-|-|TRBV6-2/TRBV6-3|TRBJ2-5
TGTGCCAGCAGTTACATTTCGGAGACCCAGTACTTC
CASSYISETQYF
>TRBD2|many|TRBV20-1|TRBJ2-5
TGCAGTGCTAGGGGGACTAGCGGGAACCTTCGGGTGGAGACCCAGTACTTC
CSARGTSGNLRVETQYF
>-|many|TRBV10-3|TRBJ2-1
TGTGCCATCAGTGATGGGCCGGGGAATGAGCAGTTCTTC
CAISDGPGNEQFF
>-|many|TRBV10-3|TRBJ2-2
TGTGCCATCAGTGGATTCCGGACTCAAACTCCGGGCAACACCGGGGAGCTGTTTTTT
CAISGFRTQTPGNTGELFF
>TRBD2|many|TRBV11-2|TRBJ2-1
TGTGCCAGCAGAGCACTAGCGGGAGTTAATGAGCAGTTCTTC
CASRALAGVNEQFF
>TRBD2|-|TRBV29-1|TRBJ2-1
TGCAGCATTGGGGGGGGGTCCTACAATGAGCAGTTCTTC
CSIGGGSYNEQFF
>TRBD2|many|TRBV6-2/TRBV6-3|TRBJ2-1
TGTGCCAGCAGTTACTCTTTGGCTAGCGGGAGTACGCGGGGCTCCTACAATGAGCAGTTCTTC
CASSYSLASGSTRGSYNEQFF
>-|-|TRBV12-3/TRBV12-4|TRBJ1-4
TGTGCCAGCAGTCCGGTAACTCGTGCAACTAATGAAAAACTGTTTTTT
CASSPVTRATNEKLFF
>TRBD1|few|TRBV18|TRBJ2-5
TGTGCCAGCTCACTTCGACAGGGCGAGGAGACCCAGTACTTC
CASSLRQGEETQYF
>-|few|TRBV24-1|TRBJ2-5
TGTGCCACCAGTGACCGCTCCCGAGAGACCCAGTACTTC
CATSDRSRETQYF
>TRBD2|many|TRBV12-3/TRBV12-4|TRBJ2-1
TGTGCCAGCAGTACATACGAGGGACTAGCGGGAGGCAATGAGCAGTTCTTC
CASSTYEGLAGGNEQFF
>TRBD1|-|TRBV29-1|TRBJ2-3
TGCAGCGTTGACAGCCGAACAGGGGGAACAGATACGCAGTATTTT
CSVDSRTGGTDTQYF
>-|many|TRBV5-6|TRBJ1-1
TGTGCCAGCAGCGTACGACAGGAGATGGAAGCTTTCTTT
CASSVRQEMEAFF
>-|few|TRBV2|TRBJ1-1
TGTGCCAGCAGTCAGGGAGGCCCACAAGCTTTCTTT
CASSQGGPQAFF
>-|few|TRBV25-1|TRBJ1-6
TGTGCCAGCAGTGCCCCCAGCTCCTATAATTCACCCCTCCACTTT
CASSAPSSYNSPLHF
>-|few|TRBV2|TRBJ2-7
TGTGCCGCCCGACAGGAAACTTACGAGCAGTACTTC
CAARQETYEQYF
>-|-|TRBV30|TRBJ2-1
TGTGCCTGGAGTTCTAACAATGAGCAGTTCTTC
CAWSSNNEQFF
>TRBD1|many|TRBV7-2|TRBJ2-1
TGTGCCAGCAGCCCACGACAGGGAACCTTCAATGAGCAGTTCTTC
CASSPRQGTFNEQFF
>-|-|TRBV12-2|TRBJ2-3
TGTGCAAGTCGCTCCCAATTAAGACTAGCCCCCGCAGATACGCAGTATTTT
CASRSQLRLAPADTQYF
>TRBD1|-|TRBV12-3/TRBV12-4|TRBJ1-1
TGTGCCAGCAGTTCCCAGTGGACAGGGTCTTTCACTGAAGCTTTCTTT
CASSSQWTGSFTEAFF
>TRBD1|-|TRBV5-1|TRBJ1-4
TGCGCCAGCAGCTGGACAGGGGCGGCTAATGAAAAACTGTTTTTT
CASSWTGAANEKLFF
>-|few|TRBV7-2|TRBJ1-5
TGTGCCAGCACCGACGCACAGGGAGATCAGCCCCAGCATTTT
CASTDAQGDQPQHF
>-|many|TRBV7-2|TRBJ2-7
TGTGCCAGCGCCCCTTCCCCATCGGGATTCTACGAGCAGTACTTC
CASAPSPSGFYEQYF
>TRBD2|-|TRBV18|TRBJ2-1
TGTGCCAGCTCCCGAGGACTAGCGGAGGACAATGAGCAGTTCTTC
CASSRGLAEDNEQFF
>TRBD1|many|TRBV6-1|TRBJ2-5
TGTGCCAGCAGGGGACAGGTCAAAGAGACCCAGTACTTC
CASRGQVKETQYF
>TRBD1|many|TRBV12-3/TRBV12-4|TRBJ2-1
TGTGCCAGCAGCCTAAGGGGGCTCTACAATGAGCAGTTCTTC
CASSLRGLYNEQFF
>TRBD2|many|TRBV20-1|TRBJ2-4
TGCAGTGCTAGAACTAGCGGGAAGAATTTAGCCAAAAACATTCAGTACTTC
CSARTSGKNLAKNIQYF
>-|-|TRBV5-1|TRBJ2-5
TGCGCCAGCAGCCCTGTCCCGTACCAAGAGACCCAGTACTTC
CASSPVPYQETQYF
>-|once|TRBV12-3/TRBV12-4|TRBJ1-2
TGTGCCAGCAGTACCGGGTCGAGATATGGCTACGCCTTC
CASSTGSRYGYAF
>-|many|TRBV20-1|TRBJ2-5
TGCAGTGCTCCCGGGCATTTCGGGGAGACCCAGTACTTC
CSAPGHFGETQYF